This T cell receptor beta chain was retrieved from a study of shared clonotypes between healthy human individuals. Study results and caveats: Shared clonotypes across all four donors exceeded non-shared ones in generation probability.

Trimming pared 5 bases from V and 1 base from J, leaving 11 bases between. The length of the CDR3 is 14 residues. The germline gives CDR1 SQVTM, CDR2 ANQGSEA. In regard to this clone: Antigen specificity is unknown. Other DNA sequences from this sample encode an identical CDR3 as well.

Produced via immunoSEQ multiplex PCR; TCRdb's table is partial and in-frame only. This table has some 1,100,000 clones, approximately 78% appearing once. V is TRBV29-1 and J is TRBJ2-2, with D perhaps matching TRBD1 (5 bases). Sequenced material: memory CD4+ T cells from PBMCs. Subset defined: CD45RA-negative fraction. The receptor was derived from a man between 18 and 29 years old in good health. Some clones in this sample may be carry-over from other donors' samples. CDR3 protein: CSVFGALNTGELFF. CDR3 DNA: TGCAGCGTTTTTGGGGCACTGAACACCGGGGAGCTGTTTTTT.